The clone carrying this TCR beta chain was observed a handful of times. Treatment denoted: oral pan-JAK inhibitor, 5-10 mg twice daily. Trimming took 3 bases from V and 0 from J, leaving 7 bases between them. Germline V gene sequence: CDR1 SQVTM, CDR2 ANQGSEA. The CDR3 consists of 13 residues. The data were obtained in a study of CD8+ T cells in alopecia areata. Extracted from the samples, RNA was reverse transcribed into cDNA to serve as the sequencing template. Profiled with immunoSEQ multiplex PCR; TCRdb holds only in-frame clones, not every one. This table has approximately 150,000 clones, less than 70% appearing once.

This chain connects TRBV29-1 to TRBJ2-3; D possibly corresponds to TRBD1 (5 bases). The material was CD4+ T cells sorted from blood, obtained at week 24, from a patient treated with tofacitinib. The sequence was obtained from a human donor with alopecia areata. CDR3 loop: CSVEDTSTDTQYF. CDR3 nucleotide sequence: TGCAGCGTTGAGGACACAAGCACAGATACGCAGTATTTT.